This T cell receptor beta chain was captured in a study of CXCR3-negative and CXCR3-positive naive CD8 T cells. Study-level background: The study obtained approximately 130 million TRB reads, about 1.5 +/- 0.3 million per library. Points from the study as a whole: Naive cells positive for CXCR3 carried more hydrophobic TRB CDR3s than CXCR3-negative ones. CXCR3 expression dropped partially after cryopreservation, and most assays relied on fresh PBMCs.

The authors prepared UMI-labeled TRB cDNA libraries by 5' RACE. Using the 5' RACE reads, TCRdb records one entry per CDR3 protein without DNA. In total, the table holds about 140,000 distinct CDR3 sequences. CD45RO-CCR7+CD27+CD95- cells counted as naive CD8+ T cells. Details on this clonotype: What it binds is unknown.

This receptor was obtained from a human donor in good health. Some clones in this sample may be carry-over from other donors' samples. The sequenced material came from naive CXCR3+ CD8+ T cells from blood. Stated subset: CD45RO-CCR7+CD27+CD95- naive CD8+ T cells expressing CXCR3 (TNR3+).

CDR3 residues: CASSPSGGQGSYEQYF. The chain has TRBV2 and TRBJ2-7; the TCRdb call, TRBD1, lacks DNA for checking. CDR1 is SNHLY and CDR2 is FYNNEI in the germline V gene. This CDR3 is 16 amino acids long.